The sequence of this T cell receptor (beta chain) was determined in a study of blood T cell repertoires in COVID-19. Study context: The United States, Italy and Spain provided the acute and convalescent COVID-19 samples. PBMCs, B-cell-depleted T cells, or T cells provided the cDNA or gDNA that made up the material.

CDR1 DFQATT and CDR2 SNEGSKA come from the germline V gene (reference sequence). This CDR3 is built from 13 residues. V shed 3 bases and J 9 bases; nucleotides not matched to a gene: 8. Original data processing: The assay estimated nucleated cells by amplifying reference gene primers. Sequenced by immunoSEQ multiplex PCR; TCRdb stores in-frame clones only, minus some. Clone size and the V and J calls come from that table; the DNA yielded D and trimming. The repertoire holds about 76,000 clones, with roughly 87% as singletons. This TCR came from a man aged 30 to 45 with acute or convalescent COVID-19. The source material was peripheral blood. V is TRBV20-1 and J is TRBJ2-1; 7 nucleotides align to TRBD2. The DNA of the CDR3 is TGCAGTGCTAGTGCGGGAGCGGTACGTGAGCAGTTCTTC. Amino acids: CSASAGAVREQFF.